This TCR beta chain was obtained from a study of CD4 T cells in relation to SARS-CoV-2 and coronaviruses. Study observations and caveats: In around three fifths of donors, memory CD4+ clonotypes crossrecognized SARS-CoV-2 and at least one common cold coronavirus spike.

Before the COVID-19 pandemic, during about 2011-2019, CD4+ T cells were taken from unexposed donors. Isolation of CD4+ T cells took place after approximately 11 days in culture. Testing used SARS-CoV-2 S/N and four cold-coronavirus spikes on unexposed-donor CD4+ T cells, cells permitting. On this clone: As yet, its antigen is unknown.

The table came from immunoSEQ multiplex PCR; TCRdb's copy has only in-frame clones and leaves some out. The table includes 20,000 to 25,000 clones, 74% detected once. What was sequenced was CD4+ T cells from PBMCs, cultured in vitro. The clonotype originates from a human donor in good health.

CDR3 DNA sequence: TGCGCCAGCGGAGACAGCCACCCCACTATCTACGAGCAGTACTTC. Translation: CASGDSHPTIYEQYF. The rearrangement links TRBV10-1 to TRBJ2-7, with D perhaps TRBD1 (5 bases). Trimming took off 8 bases at V and 3 bases at J, with 20 bases between the two ends. The CDR3 has 15 residues. Looked up from germline, CDR1 is WNHNN and CDR2 is SYGVQD (reference sequence).